The 22 T cell receptor beta chains below come from one sample, sequenced in a study of PD-1 blockade in mismatch repair-deficient tumors. TCRdb's table, derived via immunoSEQ multiplex PCR, lists solely in-frame clones and lacks some. The table records about 130,000 clones, almost 90% of them present only once. This specimen consisted of peripheral blood, obtained approximately 73 weeks after starting pembrolizumab. These receptors all stem from an adult with mismatch repair-deficient cancer.

The rearrangement joins TRBV6-6 to TRBJ1-1, with D perhaps matching TRBD1 (6 bases). V gave up 5 bases and J gave up 2 bases, with 15 bases separating them. The CDR3 has 15 amino acids. Germline V lookup: CDR1 MNHNY, CDR2 SVGAGI (reference sequence). CDR3 residues: CASSVAGQTNTEAFF. CDR3 nucleotide sequence: TGTGCCAGCAGTGTCGCCGGACAGACTAACACTGAAGCTTTCTTT.

The V and J genes are TRBV7-6 and TRBJ2-2; 10 nucleotides match TRBD1. V was clipped by 4 bases and J by 6 bases; unmatched bases: 5. The CDR3 spans 15 residues. Germline CDR1 and CDR2: SGHVS and FNYEAQ. The CDR3 spells CASSSGTGVSGELFF. As DNA, the CDR3 is TGTGCCAGCAGCTCCGGGACAGGGGTTTCCGGGGAGCTGTTTTTT.

The CDR3 DNA reads TGTGCCAGCACCGAGACAGGGCCTTACGAGCAGTACTTC. Translation: CASTETGPYEQYF. V usage is TRBV6-1 and J usage is TRBJ2-7; 7 nucleotides match TRBD1. V shed 7 bases and J 4 bases; nucleotides not matched to a gene: 7. Germline CDR1 MNHNS, CDR2 SASEGT. This CDR3 region has 13 residues.

The V call is TRBV7-9, the J call TRBJ2-7; 12 positions match TRBD2. Germline CDR1 reads SEHNR; CDR2 reads FQNEAQ (reference sequence). CDR3 length: 14 amino acids. Germline trimming cut 1 base from V and 6 bases from J; bases unmatched to any gene: 1. The CDR3 DNA reads as TGTGCCAGCAGCTTAGGACTAGCGGGAGCCGAGCAGTACTTC. Its translation: CASSLGLAGAEQYF.

The chain employs TRBV7-2 and TRBJ2-5, with a weak D call TRBD2 (5 bases). V was shortened by 5 bases and J by 3 bases, with 19 bases between the two germline ends. CDR1 is SGHTA, CDR2 FQGNSA, per germline. The CDR3 spans 16 residues. CDR3 DNA sequence: TGTGCCAGCAGCCCTCGCCGGACTCAATGGAAAGAGACCCAGTACTTC. Its translation is CASSPRRTQWKETQYF.

The rearrangement links TRBV28 to TRBJ2-7; tentatively, D is TRBD1 or TRBD2 (7 bases each). The CDR3 totals 14 residues. The germline V gene encodes CDR1 MDHEN and CDR2 SYDVKM. Between the trimmed V and J ends, which lost 2 bases and 4 bases, there was a span of 12 bases. The CDR3 is CASSLRGRGYEQYF. The CDR3 nucleotides read TGTGCCAGCAGTTTAAGGGGGCGGGGGTACGAGCAGTACTTC.

The rearrangement uses TRBV30 and TRBJ2-2; 7 bases line up with TRBD1. In germline, CDR1 is GTSNPN, CDR2 SVGIG (reference sequence). The junction had 8 bases not matched to a gene; V was cut back by 7 bases and J by 0 bases. This CDR3 has 15 residues. As DNA, the CDR3 is TGTGCCTCCCAACCCGGGACAGCGAACACCGGGGAGCTGTTTTTT. The encoded protein is CASQPGTANTGELFF.

The chain couples TRBV9 to TRBJ2-2; the D is unclear. Germline assignment: CDR1 SGDLS and CDR2 YYNGEE. The length of the CDR3 is 16 residues. Trimming left V 1 base short and J 1 base short, with 11 bases between. The CDR3 nucleotides are TGTGCCAGCAGCGTACGTTCGGCAGGGAACACCGGGGAGCTGTTTTTT. It yields the protein CASSVRSAGNTGELFF.

This chain links TRBV4-1 with TRBJ2-3; 8 bases match TRBD2. Looked up from germline, CDR1 is MGHRA and CDR2 is YSYEKL. V dropped 4 bases and J dropped 3; count of bases not matched to a gene: 9. The CDR3 consists of 16 residues. This CDR3 is CASSLREGLATDTQYF. Written as DNA, the CDR3 is TGCGCCAGCAGCCTTCGGGAGGGCCTAGCTACAGATACGCAGTATTTT.

There are a few counts of this clone. This chain uses TRBV27 with TRBJ2-7, with D possibly matching TRBD2 (6 bases). This CDR3 is built from 13 residues. V shed 2 bases and J shed 6 bases, with 11 bases lying between them. Germline V gene sequence: CDR1 MNHEY, CDR2 SMNVEV (reference sequence). CDR3 in amino acids: CASSLRLGFEQYF. CDR3 DNA: TGTGCCAGCAGTTTACGACTAGGGTTCGAGCAGTACTTC.

This chain joins TRBV28 and TRBJ2-1; 8 bases match TRBD2. With 2 bases clipped from V and 4 bases from J, the junction kept 4 bases outside the gene matches. This CDR3 is built from 15 residues. Germline V gives CDR1 MDHEN, CDR2 SYDVKM. The CDR3 loop is CASSLKRELYNEQFF. CDR3 bases: TGTGCCAGCAGTTTAAAGCGGGAGTTGTACAATGAGCAGTTCTTC.

The chain has TRBV6-4 and TRBJ2-3; 10 bases fit TRBD2. The CDR3 sequence is 15 residues long. Trimming at V came to 3 bases and at J to 5 bases, leaving 5 bases not matched to a gene. Per germline, CDR1 MRHNA and CDR2 SNTAGT. CDR3: CASSELAGSGDTQYF. The CDR3 DNA reads TGTGCCAGCAGTGAACTAGCGGGATCCGGAGATACGCAGTATTTT.

The V and J genes are TRBV5-6 and TRBJ2-1; D is unresolved. CDR1 and CDR2 (germline): SGHDT, YYEEEE. The V end was cut by 2 bases, the J end by 7 bases, with 7 bases between. This CDR3 is 12 amino acids long. CDR3 amino acids: CASSFRVNEQFF. The CDR3 bases are TGTGCCAGCAGCTTTCGAGTAAATGAGCAGTTCTTC.

This sequence joins TRBV4-3 and TRBJ2-3; D unclear. V lost 0 bases and J lost 0, with 10 bases in between. This CDR3 has 16 amino acids. In germline, CDR1 is LGHNA, CDR2 YSLEER. The CDR3 sequence is CASSQDSVPSTDTQYF. The CDR3 bases are TGCGCCAGCAGCCAAGATTCGGTACCTAGCACAGATACGCAGTATTTT.

This chain uses TRBV5-1 with TRBJ2-1; 9 bases fit TRBD1. Germline lookup yields CDR1 SGHRS and CDR2 YFSETQ. The CDR3 has 15 amino acids. The V gene end was trimmed by 3 bases and the J gene end by 2 bases; junction bases not matched to a gene: 3. The CDR3 protein is CASSSGQGTYNEQFF. CDR3 nucleotides: TGCGCCAGCAGCTCTGGACAGGGGACCTACAATGAGCAGTTCTTC.

The rearrangement uses TRBV27 and TRBJ1-1; possibly TRBD1 for D (5 bases). Trimming removed 4 bases at V and 10 bases at J, with 19 bases between. Germline values: CDR1 MNHEY, CDR2 SMNVEV (reference sequence). The CDR3 has 14 amino acids. The CDR3 region has the DNA TGTGCCAGCAGTTCCCCCAGGGAGCCTTTCGGAGCTTTCTTT. Protein sequence: CASSSPREPFGAFF.

The chain carries TRBV11-2 and TRBJ2-5, with D uncertain. Trimming took 6 bases from V and 5 from J, leaving 13 bases between them. CDR3 length: 13 amino acids. CDR1 SGHAT and CDR2 FQNNGV come from the germline V gene. This CDR3 reads CASRPSSWETQYF. CDR3 DNA sequence: TGTGCCAGCAGGCCTTCATCGTGGGAGACCCAGTACTTC. Complete variable domain (other parts from reference TRBV11-2 and TRBJ2-5): EAGVAQSPRYKIIEKRQSVAFWCNPISGHATLYWYQQILGQGPKLLIQFQNNGVVDDSQLPKDRFSAERLKGVDSTLKIQPAKLEDSAVYLCASRPSSWETQYFGPGTRLLVL.

The chain carries TRBV5-1 and TRBJ2-7; D gene ambiguous. CDR3 length: 13 amino acids. Trimming took 0 bases from V and 9 from J, leaving 13 bases between them. Per the germline V gene, CDR1 is SGHRS and CDR2 is YFSETQ. CDR3 sequence reads: CASSLVGRSTQYF. The CDR3 DNA reads TGCGCCAGCAGCTTGGTGGGCAGGTCAACGCAGTACTTC.

This sequence joins TRBV5-1 and TRBJ1-1; 8 bases line up with TRBD1. This CDR3 comprises 13 residues. With V trimmed by 4 bases and J by 5 bases, 4 bases remained unmatched. Germline V gene sequence: CDR1 SGHRS, CDR2 YFSETQ. The DNA for the CDR3 is TGCGCCAGCAGCACAGGGGGAGGGACTGAAGCTTTCTTT. This gives the protein CASSTGGGTEAFF. Combining the CDR3 with reference TRBV5-1 and TRBJ1-1 gives the whole variable domain KAGVTQTPRYLIKTRGQQVTLSCSPISGHRSVSWYQQTPGQGLQFLFEYFSETQRNKGNFPGRFSGRQFSNSRSEMNVSTLELGDSALYLCASSTGGGTEAFFGQGTRLTVV.

V is TRBV7-8 and J is TRBJ2-6, with 9 nucleotides matching TRBD1. The J segment lost 2 bases and the V segment lost 7 bases, leaving 12 bases of the junction unmatched. CDR1 SGHVS and CDR2 FQNEAQ come from the germline V gene. CDR3 length equals 18 residues. The CDR3 loop is CASTTPGTGFTGANVLTF. The DNA of the CDR3 is TGTGCCAGCACAACTCCCGGGACAGGGTTCACTGGGGCCAACGTCCTGACTTTC.

V is TRBV10-3 and J is TRBJ2-1; D might be TRBD1 or TRBD2, each matching 5 bases. The CDR3 runs 15 residues. V was pared by 5 bases and J by 2 bases, with 13 bases between. Germline CDR1 reads ENHRY; CDR2 reads SYGVKD. CDR3 nucleotide sequence: TGTGCCATCAGTTCCGGGACCGCAGCCTACAATGAGCAGTTCTTC. Translated, it gives CAISSGTAAYNEQFF.

The chain uses TRBV21-1 and TRBJ2-7; the table names TRBD2, a call not compared with the DNA. TRBV21-1 is assigned pseudogene status. CDR3 size: 15 residues. CDR3 sequence: CASSKEPAAGCEQYF. The CDR3 nucleotides are TGTGCCAGCAGCAAAGAACCAGCCGCGGGTTGTGAGCAGTACTTC.